The source of this TCR beta chain is a study of T cell responses to AZD1222 COVID-19 vaccine. As for the study in general: Investigators merged groups given second doses at roughly 4 or roughly 12 weeks. Overall study results and limits: A mostly white British donor set with more females was recruited, and clonal diversity was possibly underestimated. Researchers report vaccine-associated CD4 TCRs spanning spike, with dominance at 160-218 and 743-854. When two AZD1222 doses had been given, Spike-specific TCR breadth and depth rose.

The V gene's germline CDR1 is MDHEN and CDR2 SYDVKM. The CDR3 runs 14 residues. V gave up 6 bases and J gave up 0 bases, with 11 bases separating them. A word on this clone: Its antigen is unidentified.

TCRdb's copy holds only in-frame clones and misses some; the assay was immunoSEQ multiplex PCR. The sample includes around 150,000 clones, around nine tenths of them seen just once. This sample comprised peripheral blood, obtained on day 0 of AZD1222 vaccination. The chain employs TRBV28 and TRBJ1-2; D not certain. This sequence originates from an adult in good health. The CDR3 reads CASSLGRANYGYTF. The CDR3 nucleotides read TGTGCCAGCAGCCTAGGGAGGGCTAACTATGGCTACACCTTC.